One and the same sample provided the 5 T cell receptor beta chains below, sequenced in a study of brain T cells in children with intractable seizures. The method was immunoSEQ multiplex PCR; TCRdb's version includes in-frame clones alone and lacks a portion of them. Here the sample spans 110,000 or so clones, approximately 94% being singletons. The sample in question was peripheral blood, obtained at surgery. Source of these receptors: a boy under three years old with hemimegalencephaly and intractable seizures.

The rearrangement joins TRBV18 to TRBJ1-2; 8 bases are a match to TRBD1. This CDR3 has 19 amino acids. Losses at the gene ends were 6 bases for V and 4 bases for J; bases not matched to a gene: 22. Germline assignment: CDR1 KGHSH and CDR2 LQKENI. CDR3 loop: CASSNHIRAGGARGYGYTF. The DNA of the CDR3 is TGTGCCAGCTCGAACCATATTAGGGCAGGGGGCGCCCGGGGCTATGGCTACACCTTC.

The chain carries TRBV6-2 or TRBV6-3 and TRBJ2-4, with D possibly TRBD2 on 6 matching bases. Trimming shortened V by 6 bases and J by 10 bases, and 16 bases separated the two germline ends. CDR1 is MNHEY, CDR2 SVGEGT, per germline. This CDR3 has 13 residues. In DNA form, the CDR3 reads TGTGCCAGCAGCCCCGGGACTCCCAATATTCAGTACTTC. Translated: CASSPGTPNIQYF.

The chain is built from TRBV28 and TRBJ1-1, with D possibly TRBD1 on 5 matching bases. CDR1 is MDHEN and CDR2 is SYDVKM in the germline V gene. V was trimmed by 6 bases and J by 2 bases, leaving 16 bases between them. The CDR3 has 15 residues. CDR3: CASSPSGTDNTEAFF. The CDR3 nucleotides are TGTGCCAGCAGCCCCTCCGGGACGGACAACACTGAAGCTTTCTTT.

The chain carries TRBV5-1 and TRBJ2-7; 7 nucleotides match TRBD2. The CDR3 covers 13 residues. Germline assignment: CDR1 SGHRS and CDR2 YFSETQ. Trimming cost V 4 bases and J 9 bases; bases outside gene matches: 10. The CDR3 coding sequence is TGCGCCAGCAGCGCCGGCACGGGAGGTGGGCAGTACTTC. This sequence encodes CASSAGTGGGQYF.

The V gene is TRBV28, the J gene TRBJ2-1; tentatively, D is TRBD2 (6 bases). The CDR3 contains 13 residues. Germline assignment: CDR1 MDHEN and CDR2 SYDVKM. Trimming took 2 bases from V and 4 from J, leaving 6 bases between them. CDR3 protein: CASSLGGYNEQFF. The CDR3, as DNA: TGTGCCAGCAGTTTAGGAGGGTACAATGAGCAGTTCTTC.